This TCR beta chain is from a study of blood T cell repertoires in COVID-19. TCRdb's copy holds only in-frame clones and misses some; the assay was immunoSEQ multiplex PCR. The sample gives roughly 71,000 clones, over 75% of which show up once; more than 20% is in the top ten. V shed 3 bases and J shed 8 bases, with 13 bases lying between them. Germline V gene lookup returns CDR1 KGHSH and CDR2 LQKENI. The CDR3 runs to 13 residues. The specimen was peripheral blood. The sequence came from a man aged 45-60 years with acute or convalescent COVID-19. The rearrangement uses TRBV18 and TRBJ1-2; TRBD1 might be the D (5 bases). The CDR3 protein is CASSPQGVRGYTF. As DNA, the CDR3 is TGTGCCAGCTCACCGCAGGGCGTGCGGGGCTACACCTTC.